Presented here are 14 T cell receptor beta chains from one specimen sequenced in a study of cytomegalovirus exposure and HLA in healthy donors. With 60 Vbeta and 13 Jbeta primers, the PCR was carried out. TCRdb keeps only in-frame clones here, not all; method: immunoSEQ multiplex PCR. The sample holds 150,000 to 200,000 clones, around 81% seen once. What was sequenced was PBMCs. All receptors derive from a woman between 18 and 30 years old in good health and CMV-seropositive.

The V call is TRBV5-1, the J call TRBJ1-1, with 10 nucleotides matching TRBD1. J lost 11 bases, V lost 0 bases, and 10 bases had no gene match. The germline CDR1 and CDR2 sequences are SGHRS and YFSETQ. The CDR3 has 15 amino acids. The CDR3, as DNA: TGCGCCAGCAGCTTGGTTGCGGACAGGGGGTCAAAGGCTTTCTTT. Its translation: CASSLVADRGSKAFF.

V is TRBV6-4 and J is TRBJ2-1; 7 nucleotides agree with TRBD2. V lost 3 bases to trimming and J lost 8 bases; unmatched junction nucleotides: 10. From germline, CDR1 is MRHNA and CDR2 SNTAGT. This CDR3 is 15 amino acids long. DNA of the CDR3: TGTGCCAGCAGTGATGGGGGGGGGTCAGTGGATGAGCAGTTCTTC. Protein product: CASSDGGGSVDEQFF.

The rearrangement joins TRBV21-1 to TRBJ2-5; the DNA was not used to check the table's D call, TRBD2. TRBV21-1 is tagged as a pseudogene. The CDR3 loop spans 12 amino acids. In DNA, the CDR3 is TGTGCCAGGGAGGGCGGCCAAGAGACCCAGTACTTC. Translation gives CAREGGQETQYF.

This chain connects TRBV7-8 to TRBJ1-1; 9 bases match TRBD1. The CDR3 contains 15 residues. V lost 5 bases, J lost 3 bases, and 7 bases stayed unmatched. Germline V gene sequence: CDR1 SGHVS, CDR2 FQNEAQ. The CDR3 loop reads CASSPGQGLYTEAFF. CDR3 DNA: TGTGCCAGCAGCCCGGGACAGGGTTTGTACACTGAAGCTTTCTTT.

This clone came up a few times. The chain couples TRBV9 to TRBJ1-3; tentative D call: TRBD1 (6 bases). This CDR3 is built from 13 residues. Trimming took 6 bases from V and 8 from J, leaving 15 bases between them. CDR1 and CDR2 from the germline V gene are SGDLS and YYNGEE. The CDR3 loop is CASNPRGEYTIYF. As DNA, the CDR3 is TGTGCCAGCAACCCCAGGGGAGAATACACCATATATTTT.

Turning to this clone: Other DNA sequences in the same sample also yield this CDR3. The chain has TRBV27 and TRBJ1-1; D is unresolved. With 3 bases removed from V and 5 bases from J, the gap between germline ends came to 7 bases. The CDR3 has 12 residues. In germline, CDR1 is MNHEY, CDR2 SMNVEV (reference sequence). In DNA form, the CDR3 reads TGTGCCAGCAGTTTTCGCGGTACTGAAGCTTTCTTT. Its protein is CASSFRGTEAFF.

This clone occurred a few times. The chain is built from TRBV4-2 and TRBJ2-3; D perhaps matches TRBD2 (6 bases). V lost 0 bases, J lost 5 bases, and 12 bases lay in between. This CDR3 has 15 residues. Germline loops: CDR1 LGHNA, CDR2 YNFKEQ. DNA for the CDR3: TGTGCCAGCAGCCAAGATCTGGTTAGCGGAGATACGCAGTATTTT. This codes for CASSQDLVSGDTQYF.

The V gene is TRBV11-2, the J gene TRBJ2-5; tentatively, D is TRBD1 (5 bases). The J call could be wrong; TRBJ2-7 is a better fit for the DNA end. Germline CDR1 and CDR2: SGHAT and FQNNGV. CDR3 length: 13 residues. The CDR3 DNA reads as TGTGCCAGCAGCTTTGTACAGGCCTACGAGCAGTACTTC. It codes for CASSFVQAYEQYF.

The chain has TRBV29-1 and TRBJ2-2; unclear D gene. Germline V gene data show CDR1 as SQVTM and CDR2 as ANQGSEA. The CDR3 sequence is 14 residues long. Trimming shortened V by 7 bases and J by 1 base, and 13 bases separated the two germline ends. The CDR3 reads CSAQQGGNTGELFF. The DNA of the CDR3 is TGCAGCGCCCAACAAGGCGGGAACACCGGGGAGCTGTTTTTT.

The CDR3 region has the DNA TGTGCCAGCAGCTCCGCCACAGGAAGCTCCTACAATGAGCAGTTCTTC. Amino acids: CASSSATGSSYNEQFF. This sequence joins TRBV5-4 and TRBJ2-1; a possible D gene is TRBD1 (5 bases). The V gene lost 3 bases and the J gene lost 0 bases, with 13 bases spanning the gap. The CDR3 has 16 residues. Germline assignment: CDR1 SGHNT and CDR2 YYREEE (reference sequence).

The chain uses TRBV4-1 and TRBJ1-4; TRBD1 agrees at 8 bases. The CDR3 loop spans 16 amino acids. V dropped 1 base and J dropped 8; count of bases not matched to a gene: 9. The germline V gene encodes CDR1 MGHRA and CDR2 YSYEKL. The DNA of the CDR3 is TGCGCCAGCAGCCAAGTTGGTCAGGGGGCGCGGGAAAAACTGTTTTTT. Its translation is CASSQVGQGAREKLFF.

The chain employs TRBV5-6 and TRBJ1-5, with 9 bases lining up with TRBD1. This CDR3 region has 16 residues. The germline CDR1 and CDR2 sequences are SGHDT and YYEEEE. Germline trimming cut 1 base from V and 3 bases from J; bases unmatched to any gene: 5. The CDR3 protein is CASSLSGTGYNQPQHF. The CDR3 DNA follows: TGTGCCAGCAGCTTGTCGGGGACAGGGTACAATCAGCCCCAGCATTTT.

The chain has TRBV27 and TRBJ1-1; no definite D call. The germline V and J ends were trimmed by 1 base and 0 bases, with 9 bases remaining between them. The CDR3 has 15 amino acids. Germline loops: CDR1 MNHEY, CDR2 SMNVEV (reference sequence). CDR3 region: CASSLWAGMNTEAFF. The CDR3 coding sequence is TGTGCCAGCAGTTTATGGGCCGGCATGAACACTGAAGCTTTCTTT.

This clone was seen once. The chain has TRBV6-5 and TRBJ2-3; maybe TRBD2 (5 bases). Deletions cut 2 bases from V and 1 base from J, with 13 bases between. CDR1 and CDR2 (germline): MNHEY, SVGAGI. The CDR3 covers 16 residues. CDR3 loop: CASSYTVALGTDTQYF. CDR3 bases: TGTGCCAGCAGTTACACGGTAGCGTTAGGCACAGATACGCAGTATTTT.